These T cell receptor beta chains were read from a single sample in a study of blood T cell repertoires in COVID-19. Assay used: immunoSEQ multiplex PCR; TCRdb lists only in-frame clones, some missing. The sample consists of about 220,000 clones, 70% to 85% of them appearing once. The sequencing sample was made of PBMCs or T cells enriched from blood (not recorded which). Every receptor here comes from a woman aged 55-75 years who had recovered from COVID-19. The CDR3 runs from the conserved cysteine through the conserved F or W. Fields, in order: V gene, J gene, D gene, clone size, CDR3 protein, CDR3 DNA. The D gene is left open where the match is weak. Clone size, where shown, is once, few, many, or a class for clones that have expanded.

TRBV6-5	TRBJ2-7	NA	NA	CASRPTASSYEQYF	TGTGCCAGCAGACCCACTGCGAGCTCCTACGAGCAGTACTTC
TRBV7-2	TRBJ2-3	NA	once	CASSLILLGDTQYF	TGTGCCAGCAGCTTAATACTCCTCGGGGATACGCAGTATTTT
TRBV7-2	TRBJ1-1	NA	NA	CASRNDPLGGDTEAFF	TGTGCCAGCAGAAACGACCCCCTGGGGGGGGACACTGAAGCTTTCTTT
TRBV7-9	TRBJ1-2	NA	NA	CASSLDTFNYGYTF	TGTGCCAGCAGCTTGGACACCTTTAACTATGGCTACACCTTC
TRBV19	TRBJ1-1	TRBD1	NA	CASTVGVDRGDEAFF	TGTGCCAGTACCGTGGGCGTGGACAGGGGAGATGAAGCTTTCTTT
TRBV13	TRBJ2-1	TRBD2	NA	CASSLKREARNEQFF	TGTGCCAGCAGCTTAAAGCGGGAGGCTAGGAATGAGCAGTTCTTC
TRBV2	TRBJ1-5	TRBD1	NA	CASNPGTGGRQPQHF	TGTGCCAGCAACCCTGGGACAGGCGGAAGGCAGCCCCAGCATTTT
TRBV24-1	TRBJ2-2	TRBD1	NA	CATSDATGAPGELFF	TGTGCCACCAGTGATGCGACAGGGGCCCCCGGGGAGCTGTTTTTT
TRBV10-3	TRBJ2-7	TRBD2	NA	CAISEPRPPGLAGGYEQYF	TGTGCCATCAGTGAGCCGCGCCCCCCGGGACTAGCGGGGGGATACGAGCAGTACTTC
TRBV19	TRBJ1-1	TRBD1	NA	CASSVMGQGTEAFF	TGTGCCAGTAGTGTCATGGGACAGGGCACTGAAGCTTTCTTT
TRBV29-1	TRBJ1-1	NA	NA	CSVKGVGNEAFF	TGCAGCGTGAAAGGGGTTGGAAATGAAGCTTTCTTT
TRBV5-4	TRBJ2-2	NA	once	CASSRGGVNTGELFF	TGTGCCAGCAGCCGTGGAGGAGTGAACACCGGGGAGCTGTTTTTT
TRBV19	TRBJ1-5	NA	NA	CATMTSGGWDQPQHF	TGTGCCACCATGACCTCGGGTGGGTGGGATCAGCCCCAGCATTTT
TRBV2	TRBJ1-6	TRBD1	NA	CASSGGTGNSPLHF	TGTGCCAGCAGTGGCGGGACAGGAAATTCACCCCTCCACTTT
TRBV6-5	TRBJ2-1	NA	NA	CASTEGRSYNEQFF	TGTGCCAGCACCGAGGGTCGCTCCTACAATGAGCAGTTCTTC
TRBV2	TRBJ1-4	NA	NA	CASSDVDYEKLFF	TGTGCCAGCAGTGATGTGGACTATGAAAAACTGTTTTTT
TRBV7-6	TRBJ1-1	NA	NA	CASSLGSGNTEAFF	TGTGCCAGCAGCTTAGGATCAGGAAACACTGAAGCTTTCTTT
TRBV6-5	TRBJ2-2	NA	NA	CASSSDSQTNTGELFF	TGTGCCAGCAGTTCTGACAGTCAAACGAACACCGGGGAGCTGTTTTTT
TRBV5-1	TRBJ2-7	TRBD2	once	CASSLGTSGSKQYF	TGCGCCAGCAGCTTGGGGACTAGCGGGAGCAAGCAGTACTTC
TRBV7-9	TRBJ1-2	NA	NA	CASSLAAGGAYGYTF	TGTGCCAGCAGCTTAGCAGCCGGAGGGGCGTATGGCTACACCTTC
TRBV27	TRBJ1-2	NA	NA	CASSLGRPAVYGYTF	TGTGCCAGCAGTCTAGGCCGACCGGCCGTCTATGGCTACACCTTC
TRBV3-1/TRBV3-2	TRBJ2-7	NA	NA	CASSQRQGTLSEQYF	TGTGCCAGCAGCCAAAGGCAGGGCACCCTTAGCGAGCAGTACTTC
TRBV19	TRBJ2-2	NA	NA	CASSNGPDTGELFF	TGTGCCAGTAGTAATGGGCCCGACACCGGGGAGCTGTTTTTT
TRBV11-2	TRBJ2-1	NA	once	CASSWGTSPGEQFF	TGTGCCAGCAGCTGGGGTACTAGCCCCGGTGAGCAGTTCTTC
TRBV19	TRBJ1-1	TRBD1	few	CASSRQGQTEAFF	TGTGCCAGTAGTCGACAGGGGCAAACTGAAGCTTTCTTT
TRBV18	TRBJ1-1	TRBD1	NA	CASSPRTGADTEAFF	TGTGCCAGCTCACCACGGACAGGGGCGGACACTGAAGCTTTCTTT
TRBV7-9	TRBJ2-1	NA	NA	CASSSKSSYNEQFF	TGTGCCAGCAGCTCAAAGAGCTCCTACAATGAGCAGTTCTTC
TRBV9	TRBJ1-6	TRBD1	NA	CASSALDRAYNSPLHF	TGTGCCAGCAGCGCCCTGGACAGGGCTTATAATTCACCCCTCCACTTT
TRBV5-1	TRBJ2-7	TRBD1	NA	CASRGQYEQYF	TGCGCCAGCAGGGGACAGTACGAGCAGTACTTC
TRBV29-1	TRBJ1-5	NA	NA	CSVVVSSNQPQHF	TGCAGCGTTGTCGTCAGTTCCAATCAGCCCCAGCATTTT
TRBV24-1	TRBJ2-3	NA	NA	CATSDRQNPSTDTQYF	TGTGCCACCAGTGACAGACAGAACCCTAGCACAGATACGCAGTATTTT
TRBV7-9	TRBJ2-1	TRBD2	NA	CASSLKASGMGNEQFF	TGTGCCAGCAGCTTAAAGGCTAGCGGGATGGGCAATGAGCAGTTCTTC
TRBV10-1	TRBJ1-1	TRBD1	once	CASSESRQGGTEAFF	TGCGCCAGCAGTGAGTCTCGACAGGGAGGCACTGAAGCTTTCTTT
TRBV12-3/TRBV12-4	TRBJ2-3	TRBD1	NA	CASNQGADTQYF	TGTGCCAGCAATCAGGGGGCAGATACGCAGTATTTT
TRBV7-9	TRBJ1-1	NA	NA	CASSSLRNTEAFF	TGTGCCAGCAGCTCGCTGAGAAACACTGAAGCTTTCTTT
TRBV11-1	TRBJ2-2	TRBD1	NA	CASSIYGQANTGELFF	TGTGCCAGCAGCATTTACGGACAGGCGAACACCGGGGAGCTGTTTTTT
TRBV6-5	TRBJ2-7	NA	NA	CASTPAGPPGEQYF	TGTGCCAGCACCCCGGCGGGGCCTCCGGGCGAGCAGTACTTC
TRBV3-1/TRBV3-2	TRBJ2-7	NA	NA	CASSQDDGTREQYF	TGTGCCAGCAGCCAAGATGACGGAACGAGGGAGCAGTACTTC
TRBV15	TRBJ1-5	NA	NA	CATSDRNQPQHF	TGTGCCACTAGTGACAGGAATCAGCCCCAGCATTTT
TRBV6-6	TRBJ2-7	TRBD2	NA	CASSDWASGYEQYF	TGTGCCAGCAGTGACTGGGCTAGCGGATACGAGCAGTACTTC
TRBV10-3	TRBJ1-1	TRBD1	NA	CAISYDRDTEAFF	TGTGCCATCAGTTACGACAGGGACACTGAAGCTTTCTTT
TRBV7-2	TRBJ2-3	TRBD2	NA	CASRGRGVSTDTQYF	TGTGCCAGCAGAGGGCGGGGGGTTAGCACAGATACGCAGTATTTT
TRBV19	TRBJ1-4	NA	NA	CASRGSEIGRNEKLFF	TGTGCCAGTAGAGGAAGCGAAATCGGCCGTAATGAAAAACTGTTTTTT
TRBV7-9	TRBJ1-5	NA	NA	CASSSGQPQHF	TGTGCCAGCAGCTCCGGTCAGCCCCAGCATTTT
TRBV2	TRBJ2-3	TRBD1	NA	CARGLETGILDTQYF	TGTGCCAGGGGATTGGAGACAGGGATATTAGATACGCAGTATTTT
TRBV11-2	TRBJ1-2	NA	NA	CASSFRTVDYGYTF	TGTGCCAGCAGCTTCCGGACAGTGGACTATGGCTACACCTTC
TRBV7-2	TRBJ1-5	TRBD1	few	CASSSGQGNQPQHF	TGTGCCAGCAGTTCTGGACAGGGGAATCAGCCCCAGCATTTT
TRBV3-1/TRBV3-2	TRBJ1-2	NA	NA	CASSPDHAGDPNTF	TGTGCCAGCAGCCCCGATCATGCAGGGGACCCGAACACCTTC
TRBV5-1	TRBJ2-3	TRBD1	NA	CASSLEDRVADTQYF	TGCGCCAGCAGCTTGGAGGACAGGGTTGCAGATACGCAGTATTTT
TRBV28	TRBJ1-1	NA	NA	CASRVGEGRWATEAFF	TGTGCCAGCAGAGTAGGAGAGGGGAGGTGGGCCACTGAAGCTTTCTTT
TRBV11-2	TRBJ2-7	TRBD2	NA	CASSLDSGAGTPYEQYF	TGTGCCAGCAGCTTAGATTCGGGAGCGGGGACTCCCTACGAGCAGTACTTC
TRBV6-5	TRBJ1-3	NA	NA	CASSYRTGYGNTIYF	TGTGCCAGCAGTTACCGAACAGGGTACGGAAACACCATATATTTT
TRBV7-3	TRBJ2-3	NA	NA	CASSPYQGGDTQYF	TGTGCCAGCAGCCCATACCAGGGCGGAGATACGCAGTATTTT
TRBV28	TRBJ2-3	TRBD2	NA	CASSLALAVAGLAGADSTDTQYF	TGTGCCAGCAGTTTAGCCTTGGCCGTGGCGGGACTAGCGGGAGCCGACTCCACAGATACGCAGTATTTT
TRBV5-1	TRBJ1-1	NA	NA	CASSFRGNAEAFF	TGCGCCAGCAGCTTTCGGGGGAACGCTGAAGCTTTCTTT
TRBV29-1	TRBJ1-1	NA	NA	CSVLNLNTEAFF	TGCAGCGTCCTAAATCTGAACACTGAAGCTTTCTTT
TRBV9	TRBJ2-3	NA	NA	CASSFETDTQYF	TGTGCCAGCAGCTTCGAGACAGATACGCAGTATTTT